These T cell receptor beta chains were read from a single sample in a study of CD8 T cells in Susac syndrome. TCRdb reprocessed the immunoSEQ multiplex PCR reads via MiXCR and lists one record per CDR3 protein. Here the sample spans about 120,000 distinct CDR3 sequences, 96% being singletons. Sequences were obtained from CD4+ T cells from PBMCs. The receptors stem from a human donor with Susac syndrome. Each CDR3 is given with its conserved first and last residue. A D gene is named only where the DNA matches it firmly. Only part of the rows carry a size: once, few, many, or a class if the clone is expanded.

J: TRBJ1-1; size: .; V: TRBV20-1; D: TRBD1; CDR3: CSARDVATGTTEAFF; DNA: TGCAGTGCTAGAGATGTTGCGACAGGGACGACTGAAGCTTTCTTT
J: TRBJ2-1; size: .; V: TRBV4-3; D: .; CDR3: CASSQTIGGARFF; DNA: TGCGCCAGCAGCCAAACCATAGGGGGAGCGAGGTTCTTC
J: TRBJ2-7; size: .; V: TRBV30; D: .; CDR3: CAWNSWSDGSYEQYF; DNA: TGTGCCTGGAACTCCTGGAGCGACGGCTCCTACGAGCAGTACTTC
J: TRBJ2-3; size: .; V: TRBV20-1; D: .; CDR3: CSAKGGSTDTQYF; DNA: TGCAGTGCAAAGGGGGGGAGCACAGATACGCAGTATTTT
J: TRBJ2-5; size: .; V: TRBV7-3; D: .; CDR3: CASSTGGSNKETQYF; DNA: TGTGCCAGCAGCACCGGTGGTTCTAACAAAGAGACCCAGTACTTC
J: TRBJ1-1; size: .; V: TRBV20-1; D: .; CDR3: CSAGGSAAFF; DNA: TGCAGTGCAGGGGGGAGTGCGGCTTTCTTT
J: TRBJ1-5; size: .; V: TRBV10-3; D: .; CDR3: CAISDMGLDNQPQHF; DNA: TGTGCCATCAGTGATATGGGCCTCGACAATCAGCCCCAGCATTTT
J: TRBJ2-5; size: once; V: TRBV29-1; D: TRBD2; CDR3: CSVVTSGRETQYF; DNA: TGCAGCGTCGTGACTAGCGGGCGGGAGACCCAGTACTTC
J: TRBJ2-7; size: .; V: TRBV12-3/TRBV12-4; D: .; CDR3: CASSLEEYEQYF; DNA: TGTGCCAGCAGTTTAGAGGAGTACGAGCAGTACTTC
J: TRBJ2-1; size: .; V: TRBV12-3/TRBV12-4; D: .; CDR3: CASSLQYTNHEQFF; DNA: TGTGCCAGCAGTTTACAGTATACTAATCATGAGCAGTTCTTC
J: TRBJ1-2; size: .; V: TRBV9; D: .; CDR3: CASSSRPSYNYGYTF; DNA: TGTGCCAGCAGCAGTAGACCGAGTTATAACTATGGCTACACCTTC
J: TRBJ1-1; size: .; V: TRBV5-1; D: .; CDR3: CASSFRQVVRGTEAFF; DNA: TGCGCCAGCAGCTTTCGACAGGTGGTAAGGGGCACTGAAGCTTTCTTT
J: TRBJ2-5; size: .; V: TRBV9; D: .; CDR3: CASSVDPRQETQYF; DNA: TGTGCCAGCAGCGTAGACCCCCGCCAAGAGACCCAGTACTTC
J: TRBJ2-3; size: .; V: TRBV30; D: .; CDR3: CAWLTGDTQYF; DNA: TGTGCCTGGTTGACCGGAGATACGCAGTATTTT
J: TRBJ2-3; size: .; V: TRBV3-1; D: TRBD2; CDR3: CASSQDLAGGIDTQYF; DNA: TGTGCCAGCAGCCAAGACTTGGCGGGAGGAATAGATACGCAGTATTTT
J: TRBJ2-4; size: .; V: TRBV6-5; D: TRBD2; CDR3: CASSMTSGYQNIQYF; DNA: TGTGCCAGCAGTATGACTAGCGGGTACCAAAACATTCAGTACTTC
J: TRBJ1-4; size: once; V: TRBV6-2/TRBV6-3; D: .; CDR3: CASSYIGQINEKLFF; DNA: TGTGCCAGCAGTTACATTGGACAGATTAATGAAAAACTGTTTTTT
J: TRBJ2-1; size: once; V: TRBV3-1; D: .; CDR3: CASSQNSGVDEQFF; DNA: TGTGCCAGCAGCCAGAACTCAGGGGTCGATGAGCAGTTCTTC
J: TRBJ1-5; size: .; V: TRBV7-2; D: .; CDR3: CASKTEHSNQPQHF; DNA: TGTGCCAGCAAGACCGAGCATAGCAATCAGCCCCAGCATTTT
J: TRBJ2-1; size: .; V: TRBV5-4; D: TRBD2; CDR3: CASSLKASGRGNEQFF; DNA: TGTGCCAGCAGCTTGAAGGCTAGCGGGAGAGGTAATGAGCAGTTCTTC
J: TRBJ2-1; size: .; V: TRBV12-3/TRBV12-4; D: TRBD1; CDR3: CASSLTSTGTYNEQFF; DNA: TGTGCCAGCAGTTTAACGTCGACAGGGACGTACAATGAGCAGTTCTTC
J: TRBJ2-1; size: .; V: TRBV5-1; D: .; CDR3: CASSQGADSYNEQFF; DNA: TGCGCCAGCAGCCAGGGAGCGGACTCCTACAATGAGCAGTTCTTC
J: TRBJ2-7; size: .; V: TRBV20-1; D: .; CDR3: CSVDGTGGYEQYF; DNA: TGCAGTGTCGACGGGACTGGGGGCTACGAGCAGTACTTC
J: TRBJ2-1; size: .; V: TRBV29-1; D: TRBD2; CDR3: CSVEDGAGGFYNEQFF; DNA: TGCAGCGTTGAAGATGGCGCGGGAGGGTTCTACAATGAGCAGTTCTTC
J: TRBJ1-2; size: .; V: TRBV2; D: .; CDR3: CASSPQGELYGYTF; DNA: TGTGCCAGCAGTCCTCAAGGGGAACTCTATGGCTACACCTTC
J: TRBJ2-1; size: once; V: TRBV3-1; D: .; CDR3: CASSLVGSHEQFF; DNA: TGTGCCAGCAGCCTAGTCGGGAGCCATGAGCAGTTCTTC
J: TRBJ1-1; size: .; V: TRBV7-9; D: .; CDR3: CASSDPRTVTEAFF; DNA: TGTGCCAGCAGCGACCCTCGGACAGTAACTGAAGCTTTCTTT
J: TRBJ1-5; size: .; V: TRBV2; D: .; CDR3: CASRTGTVNQPQHF; DNA: TGTGCCAGCAGAACCGGGACTGTCAATCAGCCCCAGCATTTT
J: TRBJ1-2; size: .; V: TRBV15; D: .; CDR3: CATSTRARDNYGYTF; DNA: TGTGCCACCAGCACCCGAGCCAGGGACAACTATGGCTACACCTTC
J: TRBJ2-1; size: .; V: TRBV7-3; D: .; CDR3: CASSLIQGPYNEQFF; DNA: TGTGCCAGCAGCTTAATACAAGGCCCTTACAATGAGCAGTTCTTC
J: TRBJ1-1; size: .; V: TRBV12-3/TRBV12-4; D: .; CDR3: CASTSTPGEAFF; DNA: TGTGCCAGCACCTCGACCCCAGGTGAGGCTTTCTTT
J: TRBJ2-1; size: .; V: TRBV5-1; D: TRBD2; CDR3: CASSGLAGDEQFF; DNA: TGCGCCAGCAGCGGACTAGCGGGAGACGAGCAGTTCTTC
J: TRBJ2-3; size: .; V: TRBV7-2; D: TRBD2; CDR3: CASSLGRRGSEDTQYF; DNA: TGTGCCAGCAGCTTAGGCAGGCGCGGGAGTGAAGATACGCAGTATTTT
J: TRBJ2-2; size: .; V: TRBV15; D: .; CDR3: CATSRVGDGTGELFF; DNA: TGTGCCACCAGCAGAGTTGGGGATGGCACCGGGGAGCTGTTTTTT
J: TRBJ1-5; size: .; V: TRBV20-1; D: .; CDR3: CSARDRQGPSQPQHF; DNA: TGCAGTGCTAGAGATCGTCAGGGGCCAAGTCAGCCCCAGCATTTT
J: TRBJ1-1; size: .; V: TRBV20-1; D: .; CDR3: CSARDYAIWGSANTEAFF; DNA: TGCAGTGCTAGAGATTATGCGATATGGGGGTCGGCGAACACTGAAGCTTTCTTT
J: TRBJ2-2; size: .; V: TRBV7-2; D: TRBD2; CDR3: CASSAGTSRRAGELFF; DNA: TGTGCCAGCAGTGCTGGGACTAGCCGGCGCGCCGGGGAGCTGTTTTTT
J: TRBJ2-7; size: .; V: TRBV20-1; D: TRBD2; CDR3: CSARDPAGGPDEQYF; DNA: TGCAGTGCTAGAGACCCGGCGGGAGGGCCCGACGAGCAGTACTTC
J: TRBJ1-5; size: .; V: TRBV20-1; D: .; CDR3: CSASTSAQPQHF; DNA: TGCAGTGCTTCCACAAGTGCTCAGCCCCAGCATTTT
J: TRBJ2-1; size: .; V: TRBV29-1; D: TRBD2; CDR3: CSVESSGSIYNEQFF; DNA: TGCAGCGTTGAGAGTAGCGGGAGTATTTACAATGAGCAGTTCTTC
J: TRBJ1-5; size: .; V: TRBV3-1; D: TRBD1; CDR3: CASSPRTGTQPQHF; DNA: TGTGCCAGCAGCCCCCGGACAGGGACACAGCCCCAGCATTTT
J: TRBJ2-2; size: .; V: TRBV20-1; D: .; CDR3: CSVETPVTGELFF; DNA: TGCAGTGTCGAGACCCCCGTGACCGGGGAGCTGTTTTTT
J: TRBJ2-5; size: .; V: TRBV15; D: TRBD1; CDR3: CATSRAGRKQGALETQYF; DNA: TGTGCCACCAGCAGAGCGGGGAGGAAACAGGGGGCGTTGGAGACCCAGTACTTC
J: TRBJ2-1; size: .; V: TRBV7-2; D: TRBD2; CDR3: CASNPGLAGYNEQFF; DNA: TGTGCCAGCAACCCGGGACTAGCGGGATACAATGAGCAGTTCTTC
J: TRBJ2-5; size: .; V: TRBV20-1; D: .; CDR3: CSARPVQETQYF; DNA: TGCAGTGCTAGACCAGTGCAAGAGACCCAGTACTTC
J: TRBJ2-3; size: .; V: TRBV5-1; D: TRBD2; CDR3: CASSLDPSGSADTQYF; DNA: TGCGCCAGCAGCTTGGATCCTAGCGGGAGTGCAGATACGCAGTATTTT
J: TRBJ2-7; size: .; V: TRBV20-1; D: TRBD2; CDR3: CSAATGTSGNEQYF; DNA: TGCAGTGCTGCTACCGGGACTAGCGGCAACGAGCAGTACTTC
J: TRBJ2-7; size: .; V: TRBV19; D: TRBD1; CDR3: CASSIRTGGPYEQYF; DNA: TGTGCCAGTAGTATTCGGACAGGAGGCCCCTACGAGCAGTACTTC
J: TRBJ2-7; size: .; V: TRBV12-3/TRBV12-4; D: TRBD1; CDR3: CASRPTGGYEQYF; DNA: TGTGCCAGCAGGCCGACAGGGGGCTACGAGCAGTACTTC
J: TRBJ2-7; size: .; V: TRBV24-1; D: .; CDR3: CATSDPIRTATGEQYF; DNA: TGTGCCACCAGTGACCCGATCCGGACAGCCACGGGCGAGCAGTACTTC